This T cell receptor beta chain came from a study of memory CD4+ T cells and cytomegalovirus serostatus. Data came from immunoSEQ multiplex PCR; TCRdb stores just in-frame clones and leaves some out. The data show approximately 51,000 clones, around 74% seen once. Single viable CD3+CD4+CD8-CD45RO+ cells were sorted as the memory CD4+ T cells. After thawing, CD4+ T cells were positively selected. This CDR3 contains 14 residues. Germline trimming cut 3 bases from V and 7 bases from J; bases unmatched to any gene: 3. Germline V gene sequence: CDR1 WNHNN, CDR2 SYGVQD (reference sequence). This TCR was recovered from an adult in good health and CMV-seropositive. The genes are TRBV10-1 and TRBJ2-1; 10 nucleotides match TRBD2. The source material was memory CD4+ T cells from blood. CDR3 bases: TGCGCCAGCAGTGATAGCGGGGGGACTAATGAGCAGTTCTTC. Its translation is CASSDSGGTNEQFF.